This record concerns one T cell receptor beta chain sequence. Several immunoSEQ plates held equal portions of the genomic DNA taken from each subset. In the authors' methods: Junction-only immunoSEQ sequences carried no quality scores, so filtering differed. Assay: immunoSEQ multiplex PCR; the TCRdb copy retains only in-frame clones and omits some. The V and J calls and clone size come from that table; D and trimming were worked out from the DNA. The table lists approximately 500,000 clones, approximately 95% of them singletons. The sample originates from a study of shared clonotypes between healthy human individuals. The CDR3 extends over 16 amino acids. V was pared by 0 bases and J by 7 bases, with 10 bases of the junction left unmatched. Germline CDR1 SGHNT, CDR2 YYREEE (reference sequence).

This receptor was identified in a woman aged 25 to 39 in good health. The sample was naive CD4+ T cells sorted from blood. Subset meaning: CD45RA+ positively selected. The chain uses TRBV5-4 and TRBJ2-7, with TRBD2 matching over 10 bases. The CDR3 reads CASSLGLAGAYVEQYF. For the CDR3, the DNA is TGTGCCAGCAGCTTGGGACTAGCGGGCGCCTACGTTGAGCAGTACTTC.